This T cell receptor beta chain comes out of a study of T cell clones after liver transplantation. This clone occurred once. Sequenced by immunoSEQ multiplex PCR; TCRdb stores in-frame clones only, minus some. The top ten clones hold approximately 30% of a sample with about 15,000 clones, more than 70% of them seen once. The sample here was CD8+ T cells from blood, taken around 44 months after liver transplant. The clonotype comes from a human patient who received a liver transplant. The T cells may come from the graft donor.

The CDR3 reads CASILRTRANYGYTF. DNA for the CDR3: TGTGCCAGCATTCTCCGGACACGAGCTAACTATGGCTACACCTTC. The V call is TRBV6-1, the J call TRBJ1-2; maybe TRBD1 (5 bases). The CDR3 consists of 15 residues. The germline V gene has CDR1 MNHNS and CDR2 SASEGT. Trimming took off 7 bases at V and 0 bases at J, with 15 bases between the two ends.